This paragraph reports one T cell receptor (beta chain). The antigen it binds to is not known. One base away there is no much larger clone; base qualities are not given. Cut back by 5 bases and 11 bases, the V and J ends lie 15 bases apart. In the germline V gene, CDR1 corresponds to MDHEN and CDR2 to SYDVKM. Taken from cysteine to phenylalanine, the CDR3 has 12 residues. Just CDR3 DNA is preserved here, 36 bases in frame from base 1. The sample belongs to a study of shared clonotypes between healthy human individuals (dated by TCRdb to about 2020). At the level of the whole study: The cohort included three men and a couple of women between 18 and 49 years of age. Blood TCR repertoires of about 5 healthy adults were deeply sequenced to estimate repertoire size and the extent of clonotype sharing between individuals. For each donor, CD4 naive and CD4 memory were each given three plates, CD8 naive was given two plates, and CD8 memory was given one plate. Between about 0.85 and 9.5 billion PBMCs per donor were obtained by leukapheresis. Different laboratories and diverse techniques were used to prepare libraries and sequence TCR repertoires, to increase sequencing depth and limit assay-specific biases. The paper's findings and limits, for the study overall: Sampling was limited to blood, and TCR repertoires in tissue likely differ from TCR repertoires in blood. Estimated clonotype richness was generally larger for naive than for memory subsets. The genetic and exposure-history diversity represented was limited by the small number of donors. Across a handful of donors, roughly 5.4% of naive CD4, over 3% of naive CD8, approximately 2.5% of memory CD4, and around 0.4% of memory CD8 clonotypes were shared. Clonotypes shared by all four sorted-subset donors showed higher generation probabilities than non-shared clonotypes. Even with the large sequencing depth, rarefaction of the sorted-subset datasets indicated that sequencing was incomplete. Pairwise subsampling led to the expectation that sequencing depth would affect the degree of clonotype sharing among donors.

Healthy HIV-negative adults with no recently reported acute infections or vaccinations were included as donors. All donors were Caucasian adults living in Nashville, Tennessee, USA. Magnetic negative selection was used to enrich CD4+ T cells, after which naive cells were positively selected on CD45RA and the negative fraction became the memory subset. Blood was collected by leukapheresis, and PBMCs were isolated by Ficoll-Histopaque density gradient centrifugation and then cryopreserved in liquid nitrogen vapor phase. Purity and quantity of every magnetically sorted T cell population were checked by analytical flow cytometry. Genomic DNA was isolated from each sorted fraction and quantified by UV absorbance on a Nanodrop 2000c. Using the deep immunoSEQ assay, TCR CDR3 regions were amplified from genomic DNA by multiplex PCR. Extracted genomic DNA from each cell subset was distributed evenly across all wells of several immunoSEQ 96-well plates, and each plate was treated as a replicate. For sorted subsets, roughly 200 ng genomic DNA, equal to about 30,000 T cell genomes, was loaded into each replicate PCR. The purified libraries were quantified using a Qubit 3.0 fluorometer, sized with a Bioanalyzer 2100, and then quantified again using the KAPA Library Quantification kit. Every immunoSEQ 96-well plate was sequenced on a dedicated single-read 150-cycle Illumina NextSeq 550 flow cell. Processing in the source paper ran as follows. Because the immunoSEQ output held only junctional sequences and lacked quality scores, the filtering could not match the filtering applied to full-length reads. To assign V/J genes and CDR3, sequences were annotated using PyIR, a Python wrapper for IgBLAST v1.9, with IMGT germline references. Reads were filtered out if the reads had weak V/J assignments (E-value above 1e-6), no CDR3, stop codons, out-of-frame junctions, or ambiguous translated residues. V3J clonotypes were defined as sequences sharing the same inferred V gene, J gene, and CDR3 amino acid sequence. To compute the percentage overlap between repertoires, the number of shared unique clonotypes was divided by the size of the smaller repertoire. RTK rarefaction, the Chao1 estimator, and Recon v2.1 estimates of unobserved clonotypes were used to assess repertoire richness. Generation probabilities for all TCRbeta clonotypes obtained by the gDNA method from a handful of donors were computed using OLGA. TCRdb took over this immuneACCESS table, retaining in-frame rearrangements with V and J assigned. Such tables are incomplete; in checked studies, under half of the missing clones stem from an unresolved V gene, and the remainder is unexplained. V and J calls and clone size are given by that table; D and trimming were obtained from the DNA. The sample includes hundreds of thousands of clones, with about 80% observed a single time. The ten biggest clones cover 1.5% to 2% of the sample.

The sample was memory CD4+ T cells sorted from blood. In light of the paper, this sample's cell subset or site label describes: CD45RA-negative fraction. Recombination connected TRBV28 to TRBJ1-1; no D gene is confidently identified. The origin of this receptor is a woman in her thirties in good health. DNA sequence: TGTGCCAGCAGTGATTACAGAGACCGGGCTTTCTTT. This sequence encodes CASSDYRDRAFF.